This T cell receptor beta chain appears in the sequencing data of a study of T cells in Graves' hyperthyroidism and ophthalmopathy. Study conclusions and caveats: In blood, most of the thyroid clonotypes expanded above 0.001 were also present.

RNA transcripts were the template for amplifying TCR beta CDR3 regions. During a first-round RT-PCR of the TCR CDR3, the HTBI primer set was used. Using its own MiXCR run on the multiplex PCR reads, TCRdb lists one record per CDR3 protein. Of 300,000 to 450,000 distinct CDR3 sequences listed, 14% are singletons. The germline CDR1 and CDR2 sequences are DFQATT and SNEGSKA (reference sequence). The length of the CDR3 is 12 residues. Trimming stripped 4 bases from V and 3 bases from J, with 10 bases between. This clonotype was observed a handful of times. Antigen specificity is unknown. Just one base apart from a much larger clone, this may be a read error. It is likely a read error, because the conserved phenylalanine at the end of the CDR3 is missing. The hyperthyroidism patients had all been newly diagnosed, and their disease duration was under 2 months. Their ages ranged from 18 to 65 years. This sample holds PBMCs from about 10 ml fresh peripheral blood.

This chain uses TRBV20-1 with TRBJ2-7; D may be TRBD1 (5 bases). Input material: blood. The TCR sequence derives from a woman aged 60-75 years with Graves' hyperthyroidism. The CDR3 loop is CSAIGQGYEQYL. Written as DNA, the CDR3 is TGCAGTGCTATCGGGCAGGGCTACGAGCAGTACCTC.